The clone carrying this T cell receptor beta chain showed up just once. Germline V gene data show CDR1 as SGHVS and CDR2 as FNYEAQ. The CDR3 consists of 16 residues. V shed 5 bases and J 2 bases; nucleotides not matched to a gene: 7. The naive CD8 fraction comprised CD45RO-negative cells positively selected for CCR7 and excluded terminally differentiated effector memory CD45RA+ cells. Clones were read by immunoSEQ multiplex PCR, and TCRdb kept only the in-frame ones, dropping some. The data hold about 680,000 clones, with under 95% observed a single time. These data come from a study of shared clonotypes between healthy human individuals.

The sample was naive CD8+ T cells sorted from blood. This sequence originates from a man aged 30 to 45 in good health. The gene calls are TRBV7-6 and TRBJ2-5, with 11 bases aligning to TRBD2. The CDR3 is CASSPKIAGGQETQYF. Written as DNA, the CDR3 is TGTGCCAGCAGCCCCAAAATAGCGGGAGGGCAAGAGACCCAGTACTTC.